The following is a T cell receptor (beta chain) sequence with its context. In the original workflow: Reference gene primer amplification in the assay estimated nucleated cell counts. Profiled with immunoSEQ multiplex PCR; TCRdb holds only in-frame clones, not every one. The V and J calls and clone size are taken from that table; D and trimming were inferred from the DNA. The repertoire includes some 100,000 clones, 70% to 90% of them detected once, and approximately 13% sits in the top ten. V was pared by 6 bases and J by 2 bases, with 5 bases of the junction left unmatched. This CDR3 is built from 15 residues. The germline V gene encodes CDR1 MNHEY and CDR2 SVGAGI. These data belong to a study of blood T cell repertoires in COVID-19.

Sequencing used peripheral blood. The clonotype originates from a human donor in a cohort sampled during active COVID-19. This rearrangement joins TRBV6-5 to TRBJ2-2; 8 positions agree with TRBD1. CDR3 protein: CASREDRVNTGELFF. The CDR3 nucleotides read TGTGCCAGCAGGGAGGACAGGGTTAACACCGGGGAGCTGTTTTTT.